Following are 20 T cell receptor beta chains from one sample sequenced in a study of a mutant IDH1 vaccine in newly diagnosed glioma (dated by TCRdb to the early 2020s). Receptors were amplified or captured by the immunoSEQ multiplex PCR assay. Not all clones reach the TCRdb copy of this immuneACCESS table, which keeps in-frame sequences only. Checked studies attribute under half of the gap to unresolved V genes and leave the rest unexplained. The sample yields about 53,000 clones; about 81% were counted once. The ten top clones hold approximately 8% of the sample. The antigens of these receptors remain unknown. The label giving this sample's time point can be read as: week 23, last vaccination. Each vaccine dose, consisting of 300 ug of a 20-mer mutant IDH1 peptide in Montanide, was administered subcutaneously with topical imiquimod. The sequences come from PBMCs, collected from a glioma patient whose treatment included an IDH1 peptide vaccine. These receptors were taken from a woman aged 40 to 49 with glioma. Some clones in this sample may be carry-over from other donors' samples.

The V and J genes are TRBV6-5 and TRBJ2-7; 10 bases align to TRBD1. Germline CDR1 is MNHEY and CDR2 is SVGAGI. The trim removed 5 bases at V and 6 bases at J, leaving 4 bases unmatched. The CDR3 totals 13 residues. The CDR3 DNA is TGTGCCAGCAGTCGACAGGGGGCGAGCGAGCAGTACTTC. Translating gives CASSRQGASEQYF.

Comment on this clone: Germline is not matched at one junction end, which may reflect a read error. The chain uses TRBV2 and TRBJ2-5; no definite D call. The CDR3 sequence is 15 residues long. Per the germline V gene, CDR1 is SNHLY and CDR2 is FYNNEI. The CDR3 spells CASSEARMYQKTQYF. The DNA for the CDR3 is TGTGCCAGCAGTGAAGCGCGCATGTACCAAAAGACCCAGTACTTC. The full variable domain, completed using reference TRBV2 and TRBJ2-5, is EPEVTQTPSHQVTQMGQEVILRCVPISNHLYFYWYRQILGQKVEFLVSFYNNEISEKSEIFDDQFSVERPDGSNFTLKIRSTKLEDSAMYFCASSEARMYQKTQYFGPGTRLLVL.

The chain has TRBV5-1 and TRBJ2-4; TRBD2 might be the D (5 bases). The ends were cut back, 4 bases at V and 7 bases at J, with 9 bases in the middle. This CDR3 contains 12 residues. Per germline, CDR1 SGHRS and CDR2 YFSETQ. The CDR3 DNA reads as TGCGCCAGCAGCCCACCGGGGAACATTCAGTACTTC. Encoded protein: CASSPPGNIQYF.

The genes are TRBV5-4 and TRBJ2-1; D may correspond to TRBD1 or TRBD2 (5 bases each). The CDR3 extends over 15 amino acids. V was clipped by 6 bases and J by 2 bases, with 15 bases between them. Germline V gene sequence: CDR1 SGHNT, CDR2 YYREEE (reference sequence). The CDR3 nucleotides read TGTGCCAGCATATCTGGGGGAAGGACCTACAATGAGCAGTTCTTC. It encodes CASISGGRTYNEQFF.

The chain is built from TRBV4-3 and TRBJ1-1; D possibly corresponds to TRBD1 (5 bases). V shed 0 bases and J shed 8 bases, with 13 bases lying between them. Germline V gene lookup returns CDR1 LGHNA and CDR2 YSLEER. The CDR3 length is 14 residues. In DNA form, the CDR3 reads TGCGCCAGCAGCCAAGACGGGGTACGGGGCGAAGCTTTCTTT. Translating it yields CASSQDGVRGEAFF.

The chain has TRBV6-6 and TRBJ2-7; tentatively, D is TRBD1 (5 bases). V dropped 2 bases and J dropped 7 bases, with 6 bases sitting between them. The CDR3 loop spans 11 amino acids. CDR1 is MNHNY and CDR2 is SVGAGI in the germline V gene (reference sequence). CDR3 sequence (DNA): TGTGCCAGCAGTTACCAGGGAGAGCAGTACTTC. Residues: CASSYQGEQYF.

The CDR3 here is CASSLGRGEKLFF. DNA for the CDR3: TGTGCCAGCAGCTTAGGAAGAGGTGAAAAACTGTTTTTT. The chain combines TRBV7-6 with TRBJ1-4; unclear D gene. Trimming shortened V by 1 base and J by 7 bases, and 7 bases separated the two germline ends. This CDR3 comprises 13 residues. Per the germline V gene, CDR1 is SGHVS and CDR2 is FNYEAQ.

The V call is TRBV6-5, the J call TRBJ2-2; D possibly uses TRBD1 or TRBD2 (6 bases each). CDR3 length: 14 residues. The ends were cut back, 7 bases at V and 0 bases at J, with 9 bases in the middle. Germline-derived CDR1 and CDR2 are MNHEY and SVGAGI. CDR3 nucleotides: TGTGCCAGCAAGGGGGGAACGAACACCGGGGAGCTGTTTTTT. The encoded protein is CASKGGTNTGELFF.

The chain employs TRBV5-4 and TRBJ1-2, with unresolved D. Trimming shortened V by 2 bases and J by 5 bases, and 16 bases separated the two germline ends. CDR3 length equals 15 residues. The V gene's germline CDR1 is SGHNT and CDR2 YYREEE (reference sequence). The CDR3 sequence is CASSFPTLEGYGYTF. The CDR3 DNA is TGTGCCAGCAGCTTCCCCACCCTGGAAGGGTATGGCTACACCTTC.

The gene calls are TRBV13 and TRBJ2-6; D possibly corresponds to TRBD1 (5 bases). The CDR3 contains 16 residues. Trimming cost V 8 bases and J 1 base, with 15 bases left between them. Germline values: CDR1 PRHDT, CDR2 FYEKMQ (reference sequence). CDR3 sequence: CASSDSRTSGANVLTF. CDR3 bases: TGTGCCAGCTCAGACAGCCGGACATCTGGGGCCAACGTCCTGACTTTC.

The chain is built from TRBV19 and TRBJ2-7; D gene ambiguous. V lost 1 base, J lost 7 bases, and 11 bases lay in between. The CDR3 extends over 13 amino acids. Germline V gene data show CDR1 as LNHDA and CDR2 as SQIVND (reference sequence). The CDR3 protein is CASSIGPASEQYF. CDR3 DNA sequence: TGTGCCAGTAGTATAGGGCCAGCATCAGAGCAGTACTTC.

This sequence joins TRBV19 and TRBJ1-5; D unresolved. CDR1 is LNHDA and CDR2 is SQIVND in the germline V gene (reference sequence). CDR3 length: 15 amino acids. Trimming pared 3 bases from V and 3 bases from J, leaving 12 bases between. The CDR3 DNA reads as TGTGCCAGTAGTATTCGGTGGGAATCCAATCAGCCCCAGCATTTT. This translates into CASSIRWESNQPQHF.

This clone is classed as medium-sized. This rearrangement joins TRBV6-1 to TRBJ2-7, with 8 bases aligning to TRBD1. The CDR3 loop spans 13 amino acids. Germline assignment: CDR1 MNHNS and CDR2 SASEGT. V shed 6 bases, J shed 3 bases, and the junction held 4 bases outside the gene matches. The CDR3 is CASRRDRNYEQYF. Here the CDR3 DNA reads TGTGCCAGCAGAAGGGACAGGAACTACGAGCAGTACTTC.

Here the CDR3 DNA reads TGTGCCAGCGGGCATTTAGGCGGGCAAGAGACCCAGTACTTC. Translating it yields CASGHLGGQETQYF. The V call is TRBV6-6, the J call TRBJ2-5, with D tentatively TRBD2 (5 bases). CDR3 length: 14 amino acids. Germline V lookup: CDR1 MNHNY, CDR2 SVGAGI (reference sequence). V was cut by 8 bases and J by 2 bases, with 15 bases left in between.

The gene calls are TRBV6-5 and TRBJ2-3; D possibly corresponds to TRBD2 (5 bases). The CDR3 loop spans 13 amino acids. Germline CDR1 and CDR2: MNHEY and SVGAGI. The V end lost 6 bases, the J end lost 3 bases, and 10 bases lay between the germline ends. CDR3 bases: TGTGCCAGCAGGAAGGGCGGGACAGATACGCAGTATTTT. Translating gives CASRKGGTDTQYF.

The chain has TRBV5-1 and TRBJ1-2, with TRBD1 as a possible D gene (6 bases). Germline-derived CDR1 and CDR2 are SGHRS and YFSETQ. V was trimmed by 1 base and J by 6 bases, leaving 10 bases between them. The CDR3 is made up of 13 amino acids. CDR3 region: CASSLTGPDGYTF. The CDR3 DNA reads TGCGCCAGCAGCTTGACAGGGCCTGATGGCTACACCTTC. Full variable domain (rest looked up from reference TRBV5-1 and TRBJ1-2): KAGVTQTPRYLIKTRGQQVTLSCSPISGHRSVSWYQQTPGQGLQFLFEYFSETQRNKGNFPGRFSGRQFSNSRSEMNVSTLELGDSALYLCASSLTGPDGYTFGSGTRLTVV.

The V call is TRBV9, the J call TRBJ2-7; TRBD1 might be the D (7 bases). Germline V gene data show CDR1 as SGDLS and CDR2 as YYNGEE. V dropped 2 bases and J dropped 6 bases, with 24 bases sitting between them. This CDR3 is 17 amino acids long. The CDR3, as DNA: TGTGCCAGCAGCGTCTATCAAACAGGGGCGTCGCGGGGCGAGCAGTACTTC. This gives the protein CASSVYQTGASRGEQYF.

Written as DNA, the CDR3 is TGTGCCAGCAGGTACACAGAACAGGGCAACACTGAAGCTTTCTTT. This sequence encodes CASRYTEQGNTEAFF. V usage is TRBV6-5 and J usage is TRBJ1-1; perhaps TRBD1 as D (6 bases). The CDR3 totals 15 residues. V was cut by 6 bases and J by 2 bases, with 16 bases left in between. Germline V gene lookup returns CDR1 MNHEY and CDR2 SVGAGI.

This chain joins TRBV20-1 and TRBJ2-3; D might be TRBD2 (6 bases). This CDR3 region has 11 residues. Germline CDR1 and CDR2: DFQATT and SNEGSKA (reference sequence). Deletions cut 5 bases from V and 4 bases from J, with 7 bases between. The CDR3, as DNA: TGCAGTGCTGGGACTCCAGATACGCAGTATTTT. This sequence encodes CSAGTPDTQYF.

The chain joins TRBV5-1 to TRBJ2-1, with a weak D call TRBD1 (5 bases). The germline gives CDR1 SGHRS, CDR2 YFSETQ. There are 14 residues in the CDR3. Trimming cost V 0 bases and J 7 bases, with 11 bases left between them. The CDR3 DNA reads TGCGCCAGCAGCTTGGAACAGACAGCGAATGAGCAGTTCTTC. It yields the protein CASSLEQTANEQFF. Drawing the rest from reference TRBV5-1 and TRBJ2-1, the complete variable domain is KAGVTQTPRYLIKTRGQQVTLSCSPISGHRSVSWYQQTPGQGLQFLFEYFSETQRNKGNFPGRFSGRQFSNSRSEMNVSTLELGDSALYLCASSLEQTANEQFFGPGTRLTVL.